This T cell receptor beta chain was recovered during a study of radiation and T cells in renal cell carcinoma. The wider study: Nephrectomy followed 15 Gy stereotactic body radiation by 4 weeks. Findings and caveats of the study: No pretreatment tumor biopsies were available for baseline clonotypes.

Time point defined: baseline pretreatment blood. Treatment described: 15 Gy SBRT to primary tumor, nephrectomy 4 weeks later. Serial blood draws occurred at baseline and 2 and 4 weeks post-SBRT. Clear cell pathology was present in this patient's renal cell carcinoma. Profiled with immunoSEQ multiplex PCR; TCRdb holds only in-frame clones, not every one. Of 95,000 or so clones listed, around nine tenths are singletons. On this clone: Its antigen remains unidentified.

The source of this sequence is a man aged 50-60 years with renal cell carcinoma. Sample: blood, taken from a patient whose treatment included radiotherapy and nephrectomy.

In DNA form, the CDR3 reads TGTGCCAGCAGCCCGACGAAAGCCGGGGAGCTGTTTTTT. Its protein is CASSPTKAGELFF. The gene calls are TRBV11-2 and TRBJ2-2; D not resolved. The CDR3 spans 13 residues. The ends were cut back, 5 bases at V and 6 bases at J, with 10 bases in the middle. Germline CDR1 is SGHAT and CDR2 is FQNNGV.